The entry that follows covers one T cell receptor (beta chain) sequence. The target antigen is unknown. Germline CDR1 is SGHNT and CDR2 is YYREEE (reference sequence). CDR3 length: 17 amino acids. After removal of 4 bases from V and 10 bases from J, the junction contained 17 bases not matched to a gene. The repertoire was sequenced with immunoSEQ multiplex PCR; TCRdb's copy has only in-frame clones and lacks some. Among about 30,000 clones listed, roughly two thirds were seen once. This entry belongs to a study of early stage breast cancer tumors. Study-level points and caveats: Commonly generated sequences made up most enriched TCRB sequences shared between patients. In about 90% of the 16 patients, blood comparison separated tumor from normal breast.

This receptor was identified in a person aged 45 to 59 with breast cancer. Material: blood. This chain connects TRBV5-4 to TRBJ2-1; 10 bases agree with TRBD2. CDR3 sequence reads: CASSATGGRLAGAEQFF. CDR3 bases: TGTGCCAGCAGCGCCACTGGGGGGCGGCTAGCGGGAGCCGAGCAGTTCTTC.